The rows below give T cell receptor beta chains drawn from one sample of a study of radiation and T cells in renal cell carcinoma. Only in-frame clones appear in the TCRdb table, and some are missing; sequencing was by immunoSEQ multiplex PCR. The sample lists 150,000 to 200,000 clones, around 89% occurring once. The sequenced sample was blood, obtained from a patient whose treatment included radiotherapy and nephrectomy. The receptors come from a woman aged 45-65 years with renal cell carcinoma. CDR3s include the opening cysteine and the closing phenylalanine or tryptophan. D genes are given only for firm matches. Not every row has a clone size; where given, it reads once, few, many or a size class.

.	TRBJ2-1	TRBV4-3	.	CASSQVARTGHNEQFF	TGCGCCAGCAGCCAAGTCGCGAGGACGGGACACAATGAGCAGTTCTTC
.	TRBJ1-5	TRBV19	.	CASSIGSFSNQPQHF	TGTGCCAGTAGTATTGGCAGTTTTAGCAATCAGCCCCAGCATTTT
TRBD1	TRBJ2-2	TRBV6-4	.	CASRRQGNTGELFF	TGTGCCAGCAGGAGACAGGGGAACACCGGGGAGCTGTTTTTT
TRBD1	TRBJ2-2	TRBV7-2	.	CASSGQGRQNTGELFF	TGTGCCAGCAGCGGACAGGGTAGACAGAACACCGGGGAGCTGTTTTTT
.	TRBJ1-1	TRBV19	.	CAASSGPLNTEAFF	TGTGCCGCGTCCTCAGGGCCGTTGAACACTGAAGCTTTCTTT
.	TRBJ2-3	TRBV6-5	.	CASSSRAYSTDTQYF	TGTGCCAGCAGTTCCCGGGCCTATAGCACAGATACGCAGTATTTT
.	TRBJ1-1	TRBV11-2	.	CASSLGAGAWNTEAFF	TGTGCCAGCAGCTTAGGGGCAGGGGCCTGGAACACTGAAGCTTTCTTT
.	TRBJ1-2	TRBV6-6	.	CASSYSHTHNYGYTF	TGTGCCAGCAGTTACTCGCACACTCATAACTATGGCTACACCTTC
TRBD2	TRBJ2-1	TRBV5-4	.	CASSLSSSGATEQFF	TGTGCCAGCAGCTTGTCTTCTAGCGGGGCCACTGAGCAGTTCTTC
.	TRBJ2-4	TRBV2	.	CASSESAGENYIQYF	TGTGCCAGCAGTGAAAGTGCAGGGGAAAATTACATTCAGTACTTC
TRBD1	TRBJ2-5	TRBV18	.	CASSPQQGTEETQYF	TGTGCCAGCTCACCACAACAGGGGACAGAAGAGACCCAGTACTTC
TRBD1	TRBJ1-2	TRBV5-8	.	CASNKGQGATDYGYTF	TGTGCCAGCAACAAGGGACAGGGGGCTACCGACTATGGCTACACCTTC
.	TRBJ2-3	TRBV29-1	once	CSVERAIRTDTQYF	TGCAGCGTTGAACGAGCAATCCGCACAGATACGCAGTATTTT
.	TRBJ2-1	TRBV29-1	.	CSVERRGYEQFF	TGCAGCGTTGAAAGGAGGGGGTATGAGCAGTTCTTC
.	TRBJ2-1	TRBV19	.	CASSQGRGGYDEQFF	TGTGCCAGTAGTCAGGGTAGGGGCGGGTACGACGAGCAGTTCTTC
TRBD1	TRBJ2-1	TRBV9	.	CASSVQGVNEQFF	TGTGCCAGCAGCGTACAGGGGGTCAATGAGCAGTTCTTC
TRBD2	TRBJ2-7	TRBV4-1	.	CASSQLVASGGAGEQYF	TGCGCCAGCAGCCAACTCGTTGCTAGCGGGGGGGCCGGCGAGCAGTACTTC
TRBD1	TRBJ1-5	TRBV19	once	CASSMGTGVLNQPQHF	TGTGCCAGTAGTATGGGGACAGGGGTTCTTAATCAGCCCCAGCATTTT